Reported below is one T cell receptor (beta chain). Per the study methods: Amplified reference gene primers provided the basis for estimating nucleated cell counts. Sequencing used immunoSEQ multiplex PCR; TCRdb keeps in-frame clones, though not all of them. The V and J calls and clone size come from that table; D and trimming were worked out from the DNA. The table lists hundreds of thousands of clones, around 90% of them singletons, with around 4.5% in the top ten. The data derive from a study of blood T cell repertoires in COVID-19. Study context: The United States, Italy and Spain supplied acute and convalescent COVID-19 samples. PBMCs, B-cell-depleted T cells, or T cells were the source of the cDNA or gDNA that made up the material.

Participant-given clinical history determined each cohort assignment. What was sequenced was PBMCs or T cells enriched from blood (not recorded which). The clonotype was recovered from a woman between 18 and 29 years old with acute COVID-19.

The CDR3 spells CSASGYNEQFF. The DNA for the CDR3 is TGCAGCGCTTCAGGGTACAATGAGCAGTTCTTC. The V and J genes are TRBV29-1 and TRBJ2-1, with D tentatively TRBD1 (5 bases). Per germline, CDR1 SQVTM and CDR2 ANQGSEA. The CDR3 is 11 amino acids. Trimming cost V 7 bases and J 4 bases, with 8 bases left between them.